A single sample gave rise to the 22 T cell receptor beta chains below, sequenced in a study of molecular identifiers for immune sequencing clone quantification. TCRdb reprocessed the PCR reads with MiXCR, giving one entry per CDR3 protein. The sample carries about 510,000 distinct CDR3 sequences, 20% to 25% recorded once. Sequenced input: naive CD8+ T cells from blood, with Jurkat cell RNA spiked in. Subset: FACS-sorted CD8+CD4-CCR7+CD45RA+ naive T cells. The receptors stem from a human donor in good health. Some libraries in this study had Jurkat cell RNA spiked in.

This clonotype was found many times. The V gene is TRBV7-3, the J gene TRBJ1-1; D is unresolved. The CDR3 sequence is 13 residues long. The germline V gene encodes CDR1 SGHTA and CDR2 FQGTGA. Between the trimmed V and J ends, which lost 3 bases and 3 bases, there was a span of 8 bases. CDR3 nucleotide sequence: TGTGCCAGCAGCTTGTGGGGAGACACTGAAGCTTTCTTT. As protein: CASSLWGDTEAFF.

This clonotype has at least ten counts. The chain uses TRBV30 and TRBJ2-3, with 9 bases identical to TRBD1. This CDR3 is built from 12 residues. V lost 8 bases to trimming and J lost 5 bases; unmatched junction nucleotides: 5. Germline CDR1 reads GTSNPN; CDR2 reads SVGIG (reference sequence). CDR3 sequence: CAGQGTVDTQYF. CDR3 DNA sequence: TGTGCCGGACAGGGGACGGTAGATACGCAGTATTTT.

This chain joins TRBV5-1 and TRBJ1-3, with D uncertain. Trimming stripped 2 bases from V and 2 bases from J, with 14 bases between. The CDR3 length is 16 residues. The germline V gene encodes CDR1 SGHRS and CDR2 YFSETQ. The CDR3 region is CASSFGRREAGNTIYF. CDR3 nucleotide sequence: TGCGCCAGCAGCTTTGGCCGAAGGGAAGCTGGAAACACCATATATTTT.

The genes are TRBV7-2 and TRBJ1-1; a weak D match, TRBD1 (5 bases). Germline lookup yields CDR1 SGHTA and CDR2 FQGNSA. The V and J ends lost 1 base and 6 bases respectively, with 15 bases between them. CDR3 length: 15 amino acids. DNA of the CDR3: TGTGCCAGCAGCTTAGGCCTGGGGGGTATGGCTGAAGCTTTCTTT. It yields the protein CASSLGLGGMAEAFF.

The chain is built from TRBV6-5 and TRBJ1-4; D gene ambiguous. With 2 bases removed from V and 7 bases from J, the gap between germline ends came to 8 bases. The germline V gene encodes CDR1 MNHEY and CDR2 SVGAGI. The CDR3 extends over 13 amino acids. The CDR3 here is CASSYGVSEKLFF. CDR3 sequence (DNA): TGTGCCAGCAGTTACGGGGTTAGTGAAAAACTGTTTTTT.

The chain is built from TRBV6-1 and TRBJ1-2, with a possible D match to TRBD1 (5 bases). This CDR3 comprises 15 residues. V was cut by 4 bases and J by 2 bases, with 14 bases left in between. In germline, CDR1 is MNHNS, CDR2 SASEGT. The CDR3 DNA reads TGTGCCAGCAGTGTAACAGGATCCGCAAACTATGGCTACACCTTC. Amino acids: CASSVTGSANYGYTF.

This clonotype was observed at least ten times. The chain couples TRBV6-2 or TRBV6-3 to TRBJ2-4; 10 nucleotides line up with TRBD2. V shed 2 bases, J shed 8 bases, and the junction held 6 bases outside the gene matches. Germline V gene lookup returns CDR1 MNHEY and CDR2 SVGEGT. CDR3 length: 15 amino acids. CDR3 sequence: CASSYVAGGEDIQYF. CDR3 bases: TGTGCCAGCAGTTACGTAGCGGGAGGTGAAGACATTCAGTACTTC.

This clonotype turned up a few times. V and J are TRBV19 and TRBJ1-5, with D unclear. The CDR3 length is 15 residues. Trimming took 3 bases from V and 4 from J, leaving 13 bases between them. Germline CDR1 LNHDA, CDR2 SQIVND (reference sequence). CDR3 in DNA: TGTGCCAGTAGTATGGGTCCGACGCTTAATCAGCCCCAGCATTTT. Its protein is CASSMGPTLNQPQHF.

This clonotype occurred a few times. The rearrangement uses TRBV15 and TRBJ2-7, with D possibly matching TRBD2 (6 bases). V was pared by 5 bases and J by 3 bases, with 14 bases between. Germline lookup yields CDR1 LNHNV and CDR2 YYDKDF (reference sequence). The CDR3 is 14 residues long. In DNA form, the CDR3 reads TGTGCCACCAGCGGGGGACTTTCTGGCTACGAGCAGTACTTC. Its translation: CATSGGLSGYEQYF.

The chain employs TRBV10-3 and TRBJ1-1; 12 positions match TRBD1. CDR3 length: 14 amino acids. V lost 10 bases, J lost 5 bases, and 8 bases stayed unmatched. Germline loops: CDR1 ENHRY, CDR2 SYGVKD. CDR3 DNA sequence: TGTGCCACAGCGGGACAGGGGGCGAGAACTGAAGCTTTCTTT. This gives the protein CATAGQGARTEAFF.

This clonotype came up many times. The chain combines TRBV4-2 with TRBJ2-7; D remains ambiguous. V lost 3 bases and J lost 6, with 6 bases in between. The CDR3 has 11 amino acids. Germline V gene lookup returns CDR1 LGHNA and CDR2 YNFKEQ. In DNA, the CDR3 is TGTGCCAGCAGCCAGGGGTTCGAGCAGTACTTC. Protein sequence: CASSQGFEQYF.

Comments on this clonotype: With a much larger clone just one base away, this may be a read error. The CDR3: CASSIRPVPQETQYF. The CDR3 region has the DNA TGTGCCAGCTCAATTCGACCGGTGCCACAAGAGACCCAGTACTTC. This chain uses TRBV18 with TRBJ2-5; D call uncertain. This CDR3 contains 15 residues. Germline CDR1 reads KGHSH; CDR2 reads LQKENI. V lost 5 bases, J lost 2 bases, and 15 bases lay in between.

This clonotype was counted only a few times. The chain recombines TRBV20-1 with TRBJ2-7; no clear D gene. CDR3 length equals 12 residues. V lost 3 bases and J lost 2, with 8 bases in between. Germline V gene data show CDR1 as DFQATT and CDR2 as SNEGSKA (reference sequence). CDR3: CSARPLTYEQYF. CDR3 nucleotide sequence: TGCAGTGCTAGGCCCCTCACCTACGAGCAGTACTTC.

This clonotype has just a few counts. The chain is built from TRBV13 and TRBJ2-1, with TRBD2 matching over 11 bases. CDR1 PRHDT and CDR2 FYEKMQ come from the germline V gene (reference sequence). The CDR3 runs to 12 residues. V dropped 8 bases and J dropped 9; count of bases not matched to a gene: 3. CDR3 coding DNA: TGTGCCAGCGGAGGGACTAGCGGTGAGCAGTTCTTC. This gives the protein CASGGTSGEQFF. Full variable domain (missing parts from reference TRBV13 and TRBJ2-1): AAGVIQSPRHLIKEKRETATLKCYPIPRHDTVYWYQQGPGQDPQFLISFYEKMQSDKGSIPDRFSAQQFSDYHSELNMSSLELGDSALYFCASGGTSGEQFFGPGTRLTVL.

V gene TRBV6-6 combines with J gene TRBJ2-5; possibly TRBD2 for D (6 bases). Germline values: CDR1 MNHNY, CDR2 SVGAGI (reference sequence). The CDR3 runs 18 residues. The V end was cut by 5 bases, the J end by 5 bases, with 27 bases between. CDR3 loop: CASSPDGDLGAGLETQYF. CDR3 in DNA: TGTGCCAGCAGTCCGGACGGGGATCTCGGTGCGGGACTGGAGACCCAGTACTTC.

In this sample, this clonotype turned up many times. The genes are TRBV20-1 and TRBJ2-7; unclear D gene. The germline V gene has CDR1 DFQATT and CDR2 SNEGSKA (reference sequence). V lost 4 bases and J 6 bases, leaving 13 bases between the germline ends. This CDR3 has 12 residues. The CDR3 coding sequence is TGCAGTGCTACAGTAGTCCGGAGCGAGCAGTACTTC. As protein: CSATVVRSEQYF.

The J gene is TRBJ2-3, the V gene TRBV6-5; 11 nucleotides line up with TRBD1. V dropped 5 bases and J dropped 5; count of bases not matched to a gene: 9. The germline V gene has CDR1 MNHEY and CDR2 SVGAGI. The CDR3 covers 16 residues. The DNA for the CDR3 is TGTGCCAGCAGTGCACAGGACAGGGGGCGAGGAGATACGCAGTATTTT. This translates into CASSAQDRGRGDTQYF.

This clonotype showed up just a few times. V is TRBV14 and J is TRBJ2-1; the D gene could be TRBD1 or TRBD2 (5 bases each). The V end lost 4 bases, the J end lost 7 bases, and 17 bases lay between the germline ends. Germline loops: CDR1 SGHDN, CDR2 FVKESK. The CDR3 extends over 15 amino acids. The CDR3 spells CASSPPAGAGNEQFF. The CDR3 coding sequence is TGTGCCAGCAGCCCCCCGGCCGGGGCCGGGAATGAGCAGTTCTTC.

The chain recombines TRBV6-2 or TRBV6-3 with TRBJ2-5; 7 nucleotides align to TRBD2. The V gene end was trimmed by 5 bases and the J gene end by 0 bases; junction bases not matched to a gene: 6. The CDR3 covers 15 residues. Looked up from germline, CDR1 is MNHEY and CDR2 is SVGEGT. The CDR3 region has the DNA TGTGCCAGCAGTGGCCACCGGGAGGACCAAGAGACCCAGTACTTC. Protein: CASSGHREDQETQYF.

This clonotype occurred a few times. The chain employs TRBV28 and TRBJ1-2, with 9 bases matching TRBD1. Trimming at V came to 2 bases and at J to 8 bases, leaving 6 bases not matched to a gene. The CDR3 has 14 residues. Germline V gives CDR1 MDHEN, CDR2 SYDVKM. The CDR3: CASSLQQGAQGYTF. The CDR3 bases are TGTGCCAGCAGTTTACAACAGGGGGCGCAGGGCTACACCTTC.

The rearrangement uses TRBV7-2 and TRBJ1-2; D unclear. Trimming removed 2 bases at V and 7 bases at J, with 14 bases between. The CDR3 sequence is 14 residues long. The germline CDR1 and CDR2 sequences are SGHTA and FQGNSA. CDR3 region: CASSLIVGGGGYTF. For the CDR3, the DNA is TGTGCCAGCAGCTTAATAGTGGGCGGTGGTGGCTACACCTTC.

In its sample, this clonotype was seen a few times. The V gene is TRBV27, the J gene TRBJ1-4; no definite D call. V dropped 2 bases and J dropped 3 bases, with 7 bases sitting between them. In germline, CDR1 is MNHEY, CDR2 SMNVEV (reference sequence). The CDR3 runs 14 residues. CDR3 DNA sequence: TGTGCCAGCAGTTTAAATTCTGCTAATGAAAAACTGTTTTTT. This encodes CASSLNSANEKLFF. The whole variable domain, remainder taken from reference TRBV27 and TRBJ1-4, is EAQVTQNPRYLITVTGKKLTVTCSQNMNHEYMSWYRQDPGLGLRQIYYSMNVEVTDKGDVPEGYKVSRKEKRNFPLILESPSPNQTSLYFCASSLNSANEKLFFGSGTQLSVL.